This entry is about one T cell receptor (beta chain). The source of the sample is a study of blood T cell repertoires in COVID-19. On the study more broadly: The cDNA or gDNA used as material had been derived from T cells, B-cell-depleted T cells, or PBMCs.

Authors' data handling: Amplification of reference gene primers provided the estimated nucleated cell counts. Method: immunoSEQ multiplex PCR; TCRdb's copy keeps in-frame clones and lacks some. Clone size and V and J calls were adopted from that table, with D and trimming inferred from the DNA. The sample holds a few hundred thousand clones, 80% to 90% seen once. Trimming left V 1 base short and J 8 bases short, with 14 bases between. The germline V gene encodes CDR1 SGHAT and CDR2 FQNNGV. CDR3 size: 14 residues. The V and J genes are TRBV11-2 and TRBJ1-2; D may be TRBD1 (6 bases). The TCR originated in a woman in her forties or fifties who had recovered from COVID-19. The sequencing sample was made of PBMCs or T cells enriched from blood (not recorded which). CDR3 DNA sequence: TGTGCCAGCAGCTTAGTCGGGACACCGTACGGCTACACCTTC. It specifies CASSLVGTPYGYTF.